The rows below give T cell receptor beta chains drawn from one sample of a study of T cell responses to AZD1222 COVID-19 vaccine. Using immunoSEQ multiplex PCR, the repertoire was profiled, and TCRdb retains in-frame clones only, with some absent. The table lists 90,000 to 120,000 clones, under 95% of them singletons, with 20% to 25% in the top ten. The starting material was peripheral blood, obtained on day 0 of AZD1222 vaccination. These receptors were obtained from an adult in good health. Both conserved end residues are part of each CDR3. Clone sizes are given selectively: once, few, many, or a class where the clone is expanded.

J: TRBJ1-2
V: TRBV7-9
size: once
length: 14
CDR3: CASSSGPESYGYTF

J: TRBJ1-2
V: TRBV9
size: -
length: 14
CDR3: CASSVAMGGYGYTF

J: TRBJ2-7
V: TRBV3-1/TRBV3-2
size: -
length: 13
CDR3: CASSRGGTYEQYF

J: TRBJ2-2
V: TRBV6-1
size: -
length: 14
CDR3: CASSERGETGELFF

J: TRBJ2-5
V: TRBV7-2
size: -
length: 14
CDR3: CASTPFGGEETQYF

J: TRBJ2-5
V: TRBV28
size: -
length: 15
CDR3: CASSLMRGIPETQYF

J: TRBJ1-3
V: TRBV4-3
size: -
length: 14
CDR3: CASSQERGGNTIYF

J: TRBJ2-7
V: TRBV3-1/TRBV3-2
size: -
length: 17
CDR3: CASSRSNPGTGGYEQYF

J: TRBJ1-1
V: TRBV9
size: -
length: 13
CDR3: CASSAGGGTEAFF

J: TRBJ2-1
V: TRBV5-4
size: -
length: 14
CDR3: CASSLSWRGEGQFF

J: TRBJ1-1
V: TRBV7-2
size: -
length: 15
CDR3: CASSPEGARNTEAFF

J: TRBJ2-5
V: TRBV7-6
size: -
length: 14
CDR3: CASTPGPQGETQYF

J: TRBJ2-7
V: TRBV5-6
size: -
length: 12
CDR3: CASSLVGYEQYF

J: TRBJ2-1
V: TRBV27
size: -
length: 15
CDR3: CASSFLAGGLNEQFF

J: TRBJ1-3
V: TRBV7-6
size: -
length: 17
CDR3: CASSLAAQLSSGNTIYF

J: TRBJ1-4
V: TRBV6-6
size: -
length: 16
CDR3: CASSYSNGRKGEKLFF

J: TRBJ2-7
V: TRBV7-9
size: -
length: 14
CDR3: CASSLGSPPYEQYF

J: TRBJ1-2
V: TRBV13
size: once
length: 15
CDR3: CASSLGAGANYGYTF

J: TRBJ1-5
V: TRBV5-6
size: -
length: 15
CDR3: CASSLGGQVLGPQHF

J: TRBJ1-2
V: TRBV2
size: once
length: 14
CDR3: CASSPDRGTYGYTF

J: TRBJ1-1
V: TRBV15
size: -
length: 16
CDR3: CATTTGTKGLATEAFF

J: TRBJ1-5
V: TRBV19
size: -
length: 14
CDR3: CASREGQGVQPQHF

J: TRBJ2-5
V: TRBV2
size: few
length: 13
CDR3: CASSEDREETQYF

J: TRBJ2-2
V: TRBV6-5
size: -
length: 13
CDR3: CATRTGGFGELFF

J: TRBJ1-6
V: TRBV5-1
size: -
length: 15
CDR3: CASSLGGQGNSPLHF

J: TRBJ2-3
V: TRBV7-2
size: -
length: 16
CDR3: CASSLGTGRQLDTQYF

J: TRBJ1-2
V: TRBV7-8
size: -
length: 13
CDR3: CASSFSRGGGYTF

J: TRBJ1-2
V: TRBV19
size: -
length: 14
CDR3: CASIDNRVRYGYTF

J: TRBJ1-2
V: TRBV21-1
size: once
length: 15
CDR3: CASSKAPRGDYGYTF